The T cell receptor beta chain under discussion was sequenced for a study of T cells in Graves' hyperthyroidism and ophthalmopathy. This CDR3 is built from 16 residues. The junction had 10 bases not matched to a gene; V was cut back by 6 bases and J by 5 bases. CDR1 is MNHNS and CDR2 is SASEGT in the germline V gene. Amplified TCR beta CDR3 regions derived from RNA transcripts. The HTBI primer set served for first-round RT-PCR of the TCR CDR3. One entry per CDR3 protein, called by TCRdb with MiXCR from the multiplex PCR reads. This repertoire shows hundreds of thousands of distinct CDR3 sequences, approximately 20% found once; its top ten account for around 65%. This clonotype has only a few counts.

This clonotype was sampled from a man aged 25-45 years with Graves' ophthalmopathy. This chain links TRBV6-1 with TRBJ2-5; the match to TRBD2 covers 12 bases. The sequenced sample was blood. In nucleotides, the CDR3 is TGTGCCAGCAGCCCAATCCCCACTAGCGGGGGGGAGACCCAGTACTTC. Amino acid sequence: CASSPIPTSGGETQYF.